This T cell receptor (beta chain) was documented in a study of cytomegalovirus exposure and HLA in healthy donors. Whole-study context: Samples from HLA-typed donors yielded about 80 million unique TCRs in an early data release.

This clone showed up just a few times. The antigen remains unidentified. With 60 Vbeta and 13 Jbeta primers, the PCR was carried out. Libraries were prepared by immunoSEQ multiplex PCR; TCRdb keeps only in-frame clonotypes and omits some of them. The sample has a few hundred thousand clones, about nine tenths seen once. Whole-study findings and limits: One cluster of highly shared sequence variants probably arose as a sequencing artifact. Through in vitro validation, a few CMV-associated chains were shown to be specific for CMV antigens. Per a later analysis, HLA-associated TCR beta chains showed more clonal expansion than other, equally common TCR beta chains.

Trimming cost V 7 bases and J 3 bases, with 10 bases left between them. This CDR3 spans 13 amino acids. The V gene's germline CDR1 is SNHLY and CDR2 FYNNEI. The sequenced material came from PBMCs. The chain has TRBV2 and TRBJ2-4; a weak D match, TRBD1 (6 bases). The sequence came from a girl aged 2-15 years in good health and CMV-seronegative. In DNA, the CDR3 is TGTGCCAGCATGTGGACAGACAAAAACATTCAGTACTTC. It specifies CASMWTDKNIQYF.